Detailed here is one T cell receptor beta chain. What it binds is not known. The data were produced by immunoSEQ multiplex PCR, yet TCRdb's version contains in-frame clones alone and is incomplete. The table has more than 10,000 clones, 80% seen once. V dropped 0 bases and J dropped 7 bases, with 7 bases sitting between them. Looked up from germline, CDR1 is MNHEY and CDR2 is SVGAGI. The CDR3 covers 14 residues. With no exception, relapse followed autologous stem cell transplantation in all patients, and brentuximab vedotin exposure varied. The data stem from a study of PD-1 blockade in classical Hodgkin lymphoma. General study results and limits: Patients who responded completely had about the same baseline diversity as newly diagnosed patients. According to reports, newly diagnosed patients had lower baseline TCR diversity than healthy donors, and relapsed/refractory patients had lower baseline TCR diversity still.

Sequenced material: peripheral blood mononuclear cells (PBMCs), taken before the second cycle of nivolumab. This sequence joins TRBV6-5 and TRBJ1-6; unclear D gene. The clonotype originates from a human donor with classical Hodgkin lymphoma. The CDR3 coding sequence is TGTGCCAGCAGTTACTCGAGAGGAAATTCACCCCTCCACTTT. It codes for CASSYSRGNSPLHF.